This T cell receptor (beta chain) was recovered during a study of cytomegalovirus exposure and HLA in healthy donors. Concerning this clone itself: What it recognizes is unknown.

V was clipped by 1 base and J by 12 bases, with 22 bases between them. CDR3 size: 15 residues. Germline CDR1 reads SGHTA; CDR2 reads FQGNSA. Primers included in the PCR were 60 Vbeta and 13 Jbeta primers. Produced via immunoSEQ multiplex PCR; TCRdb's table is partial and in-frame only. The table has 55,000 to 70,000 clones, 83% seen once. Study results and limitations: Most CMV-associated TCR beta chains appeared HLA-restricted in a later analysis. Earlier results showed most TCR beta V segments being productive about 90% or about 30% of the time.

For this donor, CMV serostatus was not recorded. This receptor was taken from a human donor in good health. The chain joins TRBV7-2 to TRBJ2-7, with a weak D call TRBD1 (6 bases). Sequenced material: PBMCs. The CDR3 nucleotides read TGTGCCAGCAGCTTAGGAGTTCATTCCCAGGGACATCGGTACTTC. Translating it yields CASSLGVHSQGHRYF.